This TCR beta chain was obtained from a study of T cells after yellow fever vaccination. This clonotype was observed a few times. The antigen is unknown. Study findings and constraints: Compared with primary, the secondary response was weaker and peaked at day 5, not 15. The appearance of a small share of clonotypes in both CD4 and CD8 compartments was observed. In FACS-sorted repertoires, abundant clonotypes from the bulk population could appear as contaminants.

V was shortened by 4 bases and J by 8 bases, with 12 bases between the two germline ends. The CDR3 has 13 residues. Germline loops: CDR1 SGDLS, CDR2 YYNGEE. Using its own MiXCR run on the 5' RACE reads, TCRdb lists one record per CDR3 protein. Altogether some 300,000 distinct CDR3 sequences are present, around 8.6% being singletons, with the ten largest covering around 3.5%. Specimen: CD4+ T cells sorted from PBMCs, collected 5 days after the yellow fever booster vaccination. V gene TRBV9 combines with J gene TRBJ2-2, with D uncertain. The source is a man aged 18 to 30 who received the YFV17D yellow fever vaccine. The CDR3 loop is CASSPRTSGELFF. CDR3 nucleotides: TGTGCCAGCAGCCCCCGGACCTCTGGGGAGCTGTTTTTT.